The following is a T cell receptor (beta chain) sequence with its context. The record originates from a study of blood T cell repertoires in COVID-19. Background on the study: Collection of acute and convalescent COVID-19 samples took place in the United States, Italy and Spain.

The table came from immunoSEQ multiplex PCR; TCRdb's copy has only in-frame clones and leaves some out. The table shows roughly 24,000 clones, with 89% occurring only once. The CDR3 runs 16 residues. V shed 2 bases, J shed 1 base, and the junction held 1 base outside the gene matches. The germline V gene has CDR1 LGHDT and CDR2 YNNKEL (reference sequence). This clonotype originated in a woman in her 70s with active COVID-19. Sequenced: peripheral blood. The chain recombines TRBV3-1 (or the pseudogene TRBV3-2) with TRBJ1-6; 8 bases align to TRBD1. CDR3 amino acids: CASSQRTGSYNSPLHF. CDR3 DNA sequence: TGTGCCAGCAGCCAACGGACAGGGTCCTATAATTCACCCCTCCACTTT.